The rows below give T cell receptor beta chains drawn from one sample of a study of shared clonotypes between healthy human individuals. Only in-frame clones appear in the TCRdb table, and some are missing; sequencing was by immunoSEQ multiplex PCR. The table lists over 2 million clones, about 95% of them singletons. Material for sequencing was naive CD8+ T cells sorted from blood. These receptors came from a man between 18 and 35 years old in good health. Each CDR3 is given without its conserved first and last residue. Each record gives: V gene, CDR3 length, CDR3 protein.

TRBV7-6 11 ASTSRGASGYT
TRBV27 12 ASSANSYNSPLH
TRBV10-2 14 ASSEGLAYISYEQY
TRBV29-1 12 SVEFYGGFETQY
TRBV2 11 ASMLGGYNEQF
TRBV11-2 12 ASRTSGTTDTQY
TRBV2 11 ASSEALRDTQY
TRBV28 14 ASSFPGGGRTGELF
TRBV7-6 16 ASSLAPGKELRHNEQF
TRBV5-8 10 ASSQGAQPQH
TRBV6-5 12 ASSSLLGNTEAF
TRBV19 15 ASSPFKWGTVNTEAF
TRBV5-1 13 ASSWRDRGLETQY
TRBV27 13 ASRPGLGYNSPLH
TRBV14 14 ASSQERTGVSYEQY
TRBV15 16 ATSAHLTSDREGEKLF
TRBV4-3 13 ASSQIAGGRYEQY
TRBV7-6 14 ASSISSGEAQETQY
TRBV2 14 ASTTTGRLSGNTIY
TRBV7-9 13 ASSPRGGSHNEQY
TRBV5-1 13 ASSLSWQGAGELF
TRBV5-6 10 ASSLVANEQF
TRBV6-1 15 ASSEWLAGAAPYEQY
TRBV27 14 ASSLSGTGLSYEQY
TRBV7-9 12 ASSLPRGGETQY
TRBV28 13 ASRRATVNGEKLF
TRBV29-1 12 SVDRDSSTDTQY
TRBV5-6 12 ASTRPVNTGELF
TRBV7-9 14 ASSRGGANSNQPQH
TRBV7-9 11 ASTPGDTYEQY
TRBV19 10 ASNDGSYEQY
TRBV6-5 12 ASSFREGRHEQY
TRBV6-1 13 ASSEERVEDTEAF
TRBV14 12 ASSQTGTGAEQY
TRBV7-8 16 ASSLPRDKPSSYNEQF
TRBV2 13 ASSEGGWTVNEQF
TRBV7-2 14 ASSFGLAGVTGELF
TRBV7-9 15 ASSEGTAPATNEKLF
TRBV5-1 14 ASSLNPELRNYGYT
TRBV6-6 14 ASRSTYGEGSYEQY
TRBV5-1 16 ASSPVGGPGTVLYEQY
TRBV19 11 ASSPGGSYEQY
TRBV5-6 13 ASSQLGDRQETQY
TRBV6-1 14 ASSAGQTSEEGELF
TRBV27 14 ASSLSPGTGSNEQF
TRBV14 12 ASSQWDRGGLDA